These T cell receptor beta chains were read from a single sample in a study of blood T cell repertoires in COVID-19. Clones were sequenced by immunoSEQ multiplex PCR, and TCRdb holds only the in-frame ones, with some missing. The table shows about 100,000 clones, with roughly 92% occurring only once. The sequencing sample was made of peripheral blood. The receptors come from a man aged 45-60 years with active COVID-19. CDR3s include the opening cysteine and the closing phenylalanine or tryptophan. D genes are given only for firm matches. Some rows have no size entry. The others give once, few or many, or a class for an expanded clone.

d_call	j_call	v_call	clone_size	cdr3_aa	cdr3_nt
.	TRBJ2-5	TRBV7-9	.	CASSLAGPQETQYF	TGTGCCAGCAGCTTAGCGGGGCCCCAAGAGACCCAGTACTTC
TRBD2	TRBJ2-5	TRBV11-2	.	CASSLDWREYKETQYF	TGTGCCAGCAGCTTAGACTGGCGGGAGTATAAAGAGACCCAGTACTTC
.	TRBJ2-3	TRBV5-1	.	CASVWAESTDTQYF	TGCGCCAGCGTCTGGGCAGAGAGCACAGATACGCAGTATTTT
.	TRBJ1-6	TRBV30	.	CAWNMGQDNSPLHF	TGTGCCTGGAACATGGGACAAGACAATTCACCCCTCCACTTT
.	TRBJ2-5	TRBV18	.	CASSPQQRARGTQYF	TGTGCCAGCTCACCTCAACAGAGGGCCCGCGGGACCCAGTACTTC
TRBD1	TRBJ1-5	TRBV6-1	.	CASSEDGQGYQPQHF	TGTGCCAGCAGTGAAGACGGACAGGGCTATCAGCCCCAGCATTTT
.	TRBJ2-3	TRBV9	.	CASSARSEDTDTQYF	TGTGCCAGCAGCGCCCGAAGTGAGGACACAGATACGCAGTATTTT
TRBD1	TRBJ2-3	TRBV5-8	.	CASSQYYGQGLTDTQYF	TGTGCCAGCAGCCAGTATTACGGACAGGGGCTCACAGATACGCAGTATTTT
.	TRBJ1-5	TRBV18	once	CASSSQGFNQPQHF	TGTGCCAGCTCCTCCCAGGGGTTCAATCAGCCCCAGCATTTT
.	TRBJ2-5	TRBV3-1/TRBV3-2	.	CASSQDRLQETQYF	TGTGCCAGCAGCCAAGATAGACTACAAGAGACCCAGTACTTC
TRBD2	TRBJ2-1	TRBV19	.	CASSSQRESYNEQFF	TGTGCCAGTAGCTCCCAGCGGGAGTCCTACAATGAGCAGTTCTTC
.	TRBJ1-1	TRBV24-1	.	CATSDGMNTEAFF	TGTGCCACCAGTGACGGGATGAACACTGAAGCTTTCTTT
TRBD1	TRBJ1-4	TRBV6-5	.	CAIRQGARTNEKLFF	TGTGCCATCAGACAGGGCGCGCGTACTAATGAAAAACTGTTTTTT
TRBD1	TRBJ1-1	TRBV5-1	.	CASSPTGTGVSTEAFF	TGCGCCAGCAGCCCTACCGGGACAGGGGTATCCACTGAAGCTTTCTTT
.	TRBJ1-2	TRBV5-5	.	CASSLAPGEQKLGYTF	TGTGCCAGCAGCTTGGCCCCCGGGGAACAAAAACTTGGCTACACCTTC
.	TRBJ1-2	TRBV6-1	.	CASSEGAGTNYGYTF	TGTGCCAGCAGTGAAGGGGCGGGGACTAACTATGGCTACACCTTC
TRBD1	TRBJ1-1	TRBV7-9	once	CASSGWDRTNTEAFF	TGTGCCAGCAGCGGATGGGACAGAACGAACACTGAAGCTTTCTTT
TRBD2	TRBJ2-5	TRBV6-5	.	CASSYSTSEWETQYF	TGTGCCAGCAGTTACTCTACTAGCGAATGGGAGACCCAGTACTTC
TRBD2	TRBJ2-1	TRBV14	.	CASSEDSGSLRYTVANEQFF	TGTGCCAGCAGCGAAGATAGCGGGAGTCTACGCTACACGGTAGCCAATGAGCAGTTCTTC
TRBD2	TRBJ2-1	TRBV7-2	.	CASSLGLAGGYNEQFF	TGTGCCAGCAGCTTAGGACTAGCGGGGGGGTACAATGAGCAGTTCTTC
.	TRBJ2-1	TRBV5-4	.	CASSLYTSRYNEQFF	TGTGCCAGCAGCTTGTATACTAGCAGATACAATGAGCAGTTCTTC
.	TRBJ2-5	TRBV7-9	.	CASSLSTGGETQYF	TGTGCCAGCAGCTTAAGTACGGGCGGGGAGACCCAGTACTTC
TRBD1	TRBJ2-2	TRBV5-4	.	CASTKQGAVTGELFF	TGTGCCAGCACCAAACAGGGGGCGGTGACCGGGGAGCTGTTTTTT
TRBD2	TRBJ2-3	TRBV5-1	once	CASSLAAGGLSDTQYF	TGCGCCAGCAGCTTGGCGGCGGGGGGGCTCTCAGATACGCAGTATTTT
.	TRBJ2-5	TRBV18	.	CASSEPGETQYF	TGTGCCAGCTCCGAACCGGGGGAGACCCAGTACTTC
.	TRBJ1-5	TRBV7-2	.	CASSLGGGWSQPQHF	TGTGCCAGCAGCTTAGGAGGGGGTTGGAGTCAGCCCCAGCATTTT
TRBD1	TRBJ1-2	TRBV10-2	.	CASSGDGQGGGYGYTF	TGCGCCAGCAGTGGTGATGGACAGGGAGGTGGCTATGGCTACACCTTC